The sequence of this T cell receptor beta chain was determined in a study of CD8 T cells in ankylosing spondylitis. Study outcomes and limitations: Researchers reportedly found disease-linked clones significantly enriched in matched ankylosing spondylitis synovial fluid.

Making use of molecular barcodes, quantitative 5'-RACE generated TCR beta libraries. TCRdb fed the 5' RACE reads into MiXCR, producing one record per CDR3 protein. Of a few hundred thousand distinct CDR3 sequences in the sample, approximately 10% were seen once. There are 16 residues in the CDR3. Germline lookup yields CDR1 MNHEY and CDR2 SVGAGI. V gave up 2 bases and J gave up 0 bases, with 10 bases separating them. On this clonotype: What it binds is unknown.

Sequenced: blood, either unsorted or a sorted T cell fraction (not recorded which). The rearrangement links TRBV6-5 to TRBJ1-4, with D maybe TRBD1 (5 bases). This TCR derives from a female donor with ankylosing spondylitis or in good health (not recorded which). The CDR3 reads CASSYGDRATNEKLFF. DNA for the CDR3: TGTGCCAGCAGTTACGGGGACCGTGCAACTAATGAAAAACTGTTTTTT.